Below, 19 T cell receptor beta chains from the same sample are listed, as sequenced in a study of CD8 T cells in ankylosing spondylitis. TCRdb independently ran MiXCR on the 5' RACE reads; one entry per CDR3 protein. The profile shows just over 150,000 distinct CDR3 sequences, around 20% of them singletons. The sample was blood, either unsorted or a sorted T cell fraction (not recorded which). The source is a male donor with ankylosing spondylitis or in good health (not recorded which).

A few counts support this clonotype. This rearrangement joins TRBV11-2 to TRBJ2-4; TRBD1 is a possible D gene (5 bases). The V and J ends lost 0 bases and 1 base respectively, with 19 bases between them. The CDR3 extends over 19 amino acids. CDR1 is SGHAT and CDR2 is FQNNGV in the germline V gene. This CDR3 reads CASSLDDRPGQGAKNIQYF. The CDR3 region has the DNA TGTGCCAGCAGCTTAGATGATCGGCCAGGCCAGGGCGCCAAAAACATTCAGTACTTC.

The chain has TRBV28 and TRBJ2-1, with TRBD2 identical over 10 bases. CDR3 size: 16 residues. The trim removed 5 bases at V and 0 bases at J, leaving 4 bases unmatched. Germline V CDR1 and CDR2: MDHEN, SYDVKM. The CDR3 DNA reads TGTGCCAGCAGTCCCGCTAGCGGGAGCTCCTACAATGAGCAGTTCTTC. The encoded protein is CASSPASGSSYNEQFF.

The V and J genes are TRBV28 and TRBJ1-5; TRBD1 matches 8 bases. The junction had 6 bases not matched to a gene; V was cut back by 1 base and J by 4 bases. This CDR3 spans 16 amino acids. Germline values: CDR1 MDHEN, CDR2 SYDVKM. The CDR3 region is CASSLYSGGGNQPQHF. The CDR3 DNA sequence: TGTGCCAGCAGTTTATACTCAGGGGGCGGGAATCAGCCCCAGCATTTT. Combining the CDR3 with reference TRBV28 and TRBJ1-5 gives the whole variable domain DVKVTQSSRYLVKRTGEKVFLECVQDMDHENMFWYRQDPGLGLRLIYFSYDVKMKEKGDIPEGYSVSREKKERFSLILESASTNQTSMYLCASSLYSGGGNQPQHFGDGTRLSIL.

This rearrangement joins TRBV18 to TRBJ2-7; the D gene is possibly TRBD2 (5 bases). From germline, CDR1 is KGHSH and CDR2 LQKENI. V was pared by 6 bases and J by 4 bases, with 13 bases between. The CDR3 spans 13 residues. CDR3 region: CASSRTHKYEQYF. The CDR3 nucleotides are TGTGCCAGCTCTCGGACTCACAAATACGAGCAGTACTTC.

This clonotype has a count of ten or more. The chain has TRBV5-1 and TRBJ2-2, with D possibly being TRBD1 (6 bases). The CDR3 loop spans 13 amino acids. Germline V gives CDR1 SGHRS, CDR2 YFSETQ. The ends were cut back, 4 bases at V and 6 bases at J, with 10 bases in the middle. CDR3 sequence (DNA): TGCGCCAGCAGCCATGGACAGTCCGGGGAGCTGTTTTTT. Translation gives CASSHGQSGELFF.

V and J are TRBV30 and TRBJ2-7, with D possibly called TRBD1 or TRBD2 (5 bases each). Per the germline V gene, CDR1 is GTSNPN and CDR2 is SVGIG (reference sequence). V was clipped by 5 bases and J by 2 bases, with 19 bases between them. CDR3 length equals 15 residues. The CDR3 loop reads CAWFKPGRIPYEQYF. The CDR3 DNA sequence: TGTGCCTGGTTCAAACCGGGACGGATCCCCTACGAGCAGTACTTC.

This clonotype has a count of ten or more. The gene calls are TRBV12-3 or TRBV12-4 and TRBJ1-4, with D perhaps matching TRBD1 (6 bases). V lost 5 bases to trimming and J lost 0 bases, with 16 bases between them. The CDR3 is 17 amino acids. This chain's CDR3 is CASSPRGDWATNEKLFF. For the CDR3, the DNA is TGTGCCAGCAGTCCCAGGGGTGACTGGGCAACTAATGAAAAACTGTTTTTT.

In its sample, this clonotype was seen a few times. CDR3 sequence reads: CASSVGQGADEQFF. The CDR3 bases are TGTGCCAGCAGCGTTGGACAGGGCGCGGATGAGCAGTTCTTC. The J gene is TRBJ2-1, the V gene TRBV7-9; 8 bases line up with TRBD1. Trimming removed 5 bases from V and 8 bases from J; junction bases left unmatched: 8. This CDR3 contains 14 residues. Per germline, CDR1 SEHNR and CDR2 FQNEAQ (reference sequence).

This clonotype was counted many times. V is TRBV20-1 and J is TRBJ1-5, with D hard to call. V was cut by 1 base and J by 1 base, with 5 bases left in between. Germline V lookup: CDR1 DFQATT, CDR2 SNEGSKA (reference sequence). The CDR3 is made up of 13 amino acids. Written as DNA, the CDR3 is TGCAGTGCTAGAGGGAAGAGCAATCAGCCCCAGCATTTT. It yields the protein CSARGKSNQPQHF.

The genes are TRBV2 and TRBJ2-2, with TRBD2 identical over 14 bases. The CDR3 length is 16 residues. CDR1 is SNHLY and CDR2 is FYNNEI in the germline V gene. The V gene end was trimmed by 6 bases and the J gene end by 8 bases; junction bases not matched to a gene: 8. The CDR3 loop reads CASSGGTSGSSGELFF. The CDR3 DNA sequence: TGTGCCAGCAGCGGGGGGACTAGCGGGAGCAGTGGGGAGCTGTTTTTT.

This clonotype was recorded many times. The rearrangement uses TRBV24-1 and TRBJ2-3; D is uncertain. Trimming cost V 6 bases and J 0 bases, with 9 bases left between them. Germline-derived CDR1 and CDR2 are KGHDR and SFDVKD. This CDR3 contains 14 residues. The CDR3 bases are TGTGCCACCAGTTGGACGGCTAGCACAGATACGCAGTATTTT. It codes for CATSWTASTDTQYF.

The V call is TRBV29-1, the J call TRBJ2-7; 7 positions match TRBD1. The CDR3 length is 13 residues. Germline-derived CDR1 and CDR2 are SQVTM and ANQGSEA. Trimming at V came to 6 bases and at J to 2 bases, leaving 7 bases not matched to a gene. The DNA for the CDR3 is TGCAGCGTCACCGGGACAGTCACCTACGAGCAGTACTTC. Protein: CSVTGTVTYEQYF.

At least ten counts were recorded for this clonotype. The V gene is TRBV5-1, the J gene TRBJ2-3; D is undetermined. Germline V lookup: CDR1 SGHRS, CDR2 YFSETQ. The V gene lost 0 bases and the J gene lost 2 bases, with 7 bases spanning the gap. The CDR3 runs to 14 residues. The CDR3 sequence: CASSLAKNTDTQYF. As DNA, the CDR3 is TGCGCCAGCAGCTTGGCTAAGAACACAGATACGCAGTATTTT. The whole variable domain, remainder taken from reference TRBV5-1 and TRBJ2-3, is KAGVTQTPRYLIKTRGQQVTLSCSPISGHRSVSWYQQTPGQGLQFLFEYFSETQRNKGNFPGRFSGRQFSNSRSEMNVSTLELGDSALYLCASSLAKNTDTQYFGPGTRLTVL.

There are many counts of this clonotype. This chain uses TRBV10-3 with TRBJ2-7; D may be TRBD1 or TRBD2 (5 bases each). The V and J ends lost 0 bases and 7 bases respectively, with 25 bases between them. Germline V gene data show CDR1 as ENHRY and CDR2 as SYGVKD. This CDR3 contains 18 residues. CDR3 DNA: TGTGCCATCAGTGAGTCTCAGGGCCGCGACCCAATCTGGGGGGAGCAGTACTTC. It yields the protein CAISESQGRDPIWGEQYF.

The chain links TRBV10-3 to TRBJ2-5; a possible D gene is TRBD1 (6 bases). CDR1 and CDR2 from the germline V gene are ENHRY and SYGVKD. This CDR3 comprises 19 residues. V lost 0 bases, J lost 2 bases, and 22 bases lay in between. The CDR3: CAISESKSYRELGQETQYF. In DNA, the CDR3 is TGTGCCATCAGTGAGTCGAAATCTTACAGGGAACTTGGACAAGAGACCCAGTACTTC.

This clonotype was recorded at least ten times. The J gene is TRBJ2-7, the V gene TRBV20-1; D remains unclear. CDR1 is DFQATT and CDR2 is SNEGSKA in the germline V gene (reference sequence). The CDR3 has 14 residues. Trimming removed 2 bases from V and 0 bases from J, with 11 bases in between. This CDR3 reads CSARLGVSSYEQYF. CDR3 in DNA: TGCAGTGCTAGACTGGGCGTAAGCTCCTACGAGCAGTACTTC.

The table lists this clonotype with many counts. The V and J genes are TRBV24-1 and TRBJ2-5; D is unresolved. V lost 5 bases, J lost 1 base, and 7 bases lay in between. Per germline, CDR1 KGHDR and CDR2 SFDVKD. This CDR3 has 13 amino acids. The CDR3 sequence: CATSALFQETQYF. CDR3 coding DNA: TGTGCCACCAGTGCACTATTCCAAGAGACCCAGTACTTC.

This clonotype was counted many times. The chain carries TRBV29-1 and TRBJ1-5; perhaps TRBD1 as D (5 bases). The length of the CDR3 is 13 residues. Germline CDR1 SQVTM, CDR2 ANQGSEA. V dropped 7 bases and J dropped 5 bases, with 15 bases sitting between them. The CDR3 reads CSAGRGSDQPQHF. The CDR3, as DNA: TGCAGCGCTGGGAGGGGATCGGATCAGCCCCAGCATTTT.

The rearrangement joins TRBV20-1 to TRBJ2-7, with D unclear. The CDR3 spans 10 residues. The germline CDR1 and CDR2 sequences are DFQATT and SNEGSKA (reference sequence). Trimming removed 3 bases from V and 6 bases from J, with 6 bases in between. The CDR3 DNA reads as TGCAGTGCTAGCATAGGCGAGCAGTACTTC. It specifies CSASIGEQYF.